This paragraph reports one T cell receptor beta chain. Antigen unknown. This entry belongs to a study of shared clonotypes between healthy human individuals. General study points: In having few donors, the study represented limited genetic and exposure-history diversity. Among the subsets, naive ones generally showed larger estimated richness than memory ones.

Deep-level running was used for the assay. Profiling relied on immunoSEQ multiplex PCR, and the TCRdb table lists in-frame clones only, not all of them. The data contain about 2.4 million clones, approximately 94% of them singletons. CDR1 is SGDLS and CDR2 is YYNGEE in the germline V gene. This CDR3 region has 16 residues. J was trimmed by 5 bases and V by 4 bases; bases with no gene match: 13. The clonotype comes from a man younger than 35 in good health. Some clones in this sample may be carry-over from other donors' samples. What was sequenced was naive CD4+ T cells from PBMCs. As to subset: CD45RA+ positively selected. The V gene is TRBV9, the J gene TRBJ2-3; 7 bases align to TRBD1. The CDR3 protein is CASSFWVGGMRDTQYF. The CDR3, as DNA: TGTGCCAGCAGCTTCTGGGTAGGGGGCATGAGAGATACGCAGTATTTT.